The 30 T cell receptor beta chains below were found in one sample sequenced in a study of post-analysis software for immune sequencing data. Overall study results and limits: A few TRBV segments (TRBV5-6, TRBV5-1 and TRBV20-1 among them) occurred more frequently in patients than in controls.

Unique molecular identifiers were built into the TCR beta cDNA libraries. TCRdb fed the PCR reads into MiXCR, producing one record per CDR3 protein. Among 700,000 to 900,000 distinct CDR3 sequences listed, about 45% were seen once. Their specific antigens are unknown. Sequenced input: blood. These TCRs come from a girl aged 5-17 years with multiple sclerosis.

This chain uses TRBV28 with TRBJ2-1; 7 nucleotides align to TRBD1. With V trimmed by 6 bases and J by 10 bases, 9 bases remained unmatched. The CDR3 is 13 residues long. Germline V gene sequence: CDR1 MDHEN, CDR2 SYDVKM. The CDR3 spells CASRTGTAKEQFF. The CDR3 DNA reads as TGTGCCAGCAGAACCGGGACAGCAAAAGAGCAGTTCTTC.

This chain joins TRBV14 and TRBJ2-3; tentatively, D is TRBD2 (5 bases). The V end lost 10 bases, the J end lost 6 bases, and 14 bases lay between the germline ends. The CDR3 runs to 12 residues. Germline V CDR1 and CDR2: SGHDN, FVKESK. The CDR3 reads CATDRRGDTQYF. CDR3 in DNA: TGTGCCACCGACCGCCGCGGGGATACGCAGTATTTT.

Turning to this clonotype: Being one base from a much bigger clone, this may be a read error. The gene calls are TRBV2 and TRBJ1-5, with D perhaps matching TRBD1 (5 bases). Germline-derived CDR1 and CDR2 are SNHLY and FYNNEI. CDR3 length: 13 residues. V was cut by 8 bases and J by 5 bases, with 13 bases left in between. Here the CDR3 DNA reads TGTGCCAGCGGCGGGACGGGTCATCAGCCCCAGCATTTT. This codes for CASGGTGHQPQHF.

This chain connects TRBV7-8 to TRBJ2-1, with D tentatively TRBD2 (6 bases). The better agreement between TRBJ2-7 and the DNA end casts doubt on the J call. The CDR3 runs 15 residues. Looked up from germline, CDR1 is SGHVS and CDR2 is FQNEAQ. Here the CDR3 DNA reads TGTGCCAGCAGCTTAAAGGCGGGAACCTACAATGAGCAGTACTTC. Encoded protein: CASSLKAGTYNEQYF.

The table lists this clonotype with a few counts. This chain links TRBV12-3 or TRBV12-4 with TRBJ2-1; perhaps TRBD2 as D (6 bases). The CDR3 is 15 residues long. Between the trimmed V and J ends, which lost 1 base and 7 bases, there was a span of 14 bases. CDR3 amino acids: CASSLGSGWGNEQFF. The CDR3 DNA follows: TGTGCCAGCAGTTTAGGTAGCGGTTGGGGGAATGAGCAGTTCTTC.

This clonotype was detected only a few times. V usage is TRBV29-1 and J usage is TRBJ2-7; 8 nucleotides align to TRBD1. This CDR3 region has 14 residues. Germline V gene lookup returns CDR1 SQVTM and CDR2 ANQGSEA. Unmatched junction bases numbered 12, after V lost 7 bases and J lost 4 bases. The CDR3, as DNA: TGCAGCGCTGGATGGACAGGGCCACCTTACGAGCAGTACTTC. Translated: CSAGWTGPPYEQYF.

The gene calls are TRBV2 and TRBJ1-2; D remains unclear. The germline V gene has CDR1 SNHLY and CDR2 FYNNEI. The CDR3 is 14 residues long. Trimming stripped 4 bases from V and 4 bases from J, with 13 bases between. In DNA, the CDR3 is TGTGCCAGCAGTGTCGGACCGGGCTTCTATGGCTACACCTTC. Translation: CASSVGPGFYGYTF.

The rearrangement links TRBV24-1 to TRBJ2-3, with D hard to call. This CDR3 region has 12 residues. The germline gives CDR1 KGHDR, CDR2 SFDVKD. Trimming pared 4 bases from V and 4 bases from J, leaving 5 bases between. In DNA form, the CDR3 reads TGTGCCACCAGTGAAGGAGCAGATACGCAGTATTTT. It codes for CATSEGADTQYF.

This clonotype showed up just a few times. The chain carries TRBV7-9 and TRBJ1-1; tentative D call: TRBD1 (5 bases). Trimming stripped 1 base from V and 5 bases from J, with 11 bases between. Per germline, CDR1 SEHNR and CDR2 FQNEAQ (reference sequence). The CDR3 has 14 residues. This CDR3 reads CASSLVRDGTEAFF. The CDR3 nucleotides are TGTGCCAGCAGCTTAGTAAGGGACGGGACTGAAGCTTTCTTT.

The table lists this clonotype with a few counts. The DNA for the CDR3 is TGCAGCGTCCTAATGGGTATTACCAGCTCTGGGGCCAACGTCCTGACTTTC. Protein: CSVLMGITSSGANVLTF. J is TRBJ2-6 and V is TRBV29-1; no reliable D call. This CDR3 has 17 amino acids. Germline loops: CDR1 SQVTM, CDR2 ANQGSEA. Trimming removed 6 bases from V and 0 bases from J, with 18 bases in between.

CDR3 DNA: TGTGCCAGCAGCGTACACCCAGGAGATGGCACAGATACGCAGTATTTT. Translated, it gives CASSVHPGDGTDTQYF. V is TRBV9 and J is TRBJ2-3, with D unresolved. Looked up from germline, CDR1 is SGDLS and CDR2 is YYNGEE. The CDR3 is made up of 16 amino acids. Trimming stripped 1 base from V and 1 base from J, with 13 bases between.

CDR3 in DNA: TGTGCCAGCAGCGTAGCAGGCGGGACTAGCGGGAGTGGGGACAATGAGCAGTTCTTC. Translated: CASSVAGGTSGSGDNEQFF. The V gene is TRBV9, the J gene TRBJ2-1, with 14 bases lining up with TRBD2. The CDR3 covers 19 residues. V trimming: 0 bases; J trimming: 5 bases; junction bases outside the gene matches: 10. Germline CDR1 is SGDLS and CDR2 is YYNGEE.

There are a few counts of this clonotype. This CDR3 reads CSVEDFKFSSYNEQFF. CDR3 DNA sequence: TGCAGCGTTGAAGATTTTAAATTTAGCTCCTACAATGAGCAGTTCTTC. The chain has TRBV29-1 and TRBJ2-1; D is uncertain. In germline, CDR1 is SQVTM, CDR2 ANQGSEA. Trimming stripped 0 bases from V and 0 bases from J, with 12 bases between. There are 16 residues in the CDR3.

The chain is built from TRBV20-1 and TRBJ1-5; no firm D call. This CDR3 comprises 17 residues. Trimming left V 0 bases short and J 0 bases short, with 15 bases between. Germline CDR1 DFQATT, CDR2 SNEGSKA (reference sequence). The chain's CDR3 is CSARDQSPGSSNQPQHF. CDR3 DNA: TGCAGTGCTAGAGATCAGAGCCCAGGTTCTAGCAATCAGCCCCAGCATTTT.

The gene calls are TRBV20-1 and TRBJ2-1; no firm D call. The CDR3 contains 12 residues. The ends were cut back, 1 base at V and 9 bases at J, with 10 bases in the middle. The V gene's germline CDR1 is DFQATT and CDR2 SNEGSKA (reference sequence). DNA for the CDR3: TGCAGTGCTAGAGCCTATCCCCTTGAGCAGTTCTTC. Protein sequence: CSARAYPLEQFF.

The rearrangement joins TRBV7-9 to TRBJ2-1; D perhaps matches TRBD1 (6 bases). The V and J ends lost 4 bases and 0 bases respectively, with 13 bases between them. CDR3 length: 16 residues. Germline V gene sequence: CDR1 SEHNR, CDR2 FQNEAQ (reference sequence). The CDR3 spells CASSSGRDISYNEQFF. The CDR3 DNA follows: TGTGCCAGCAGCTCGGGCCGGGACATCTCCTACAATGAGCAGTTCTTC.

This CDR3 is CASSTERGGEGRTDTQYF. DNA of the CDR3: TGCGCCAGCAGCACAGAGAGGGGGGGTGAGGGAAGGACAGATACGCAGTATTTT. The V and J genes are TRBV4-3 and TRBJ2-3; D perhaps matches TRBD2 (7 bases). The CDR3 spans 18 residues. CDR1 and CDR2 from the germline V gene are LGHNA and YSLEER. Deletions cut 5 bases from V and 3 bases from J, with 24 bases between.

J is TRBJ2-4 and V is TRBV4-1; a possible D gene is TRBD2 (5 bases). The DNA matches TRBJ2-5 better at its end, which makes the J call doubtful. The CDR3 contains 17 residues. CDR1 is MGHRA and CDR2 is YSYEKL in the germline V gene. CDR3 region: CASSLSLFSGSGETQYF. Here the CDR3 DNA reads TGCGCCAGCAGCCTATCCCTTTTCAGTGGGAGTGGAGAGACCCAGTACTTC.

The chain joins TRBV3-1 to TRBJ1-1; D gene ambiguous. CDR3 length: 13 amino acids. Germline lookup yields CDR1 LGHDT and CDR2 YNNKEL (reference sequence). The V end lost 1 base, the J end lost 1 base, and 4 bases lay between the germline ends. In nucleotides, the CDR3 is TGTGCCAGCAGCCAAGTCACGAACACTGAAGCTTTCTTT. Encoded protein: CASSQVTNTEAFF. Supplemented by reference TRBV3-1 and TRBJ1-1, the full variable domain reads DTAVSQTPKYLVTQMGNDKSIKCEQNLGHDTMYWYKQDSKKFLKIMFSYNNKELIINETVPNRFSPKSPDKAHLNLHINSLELGDSAVYFCASSQVTNTEAFFGQGTRLTVV.

The rearrangement joins TRBV5-5 to TRBJ1-4; 9 bases align to TRBD1. The trim removed 4 bases at V and 7 bases at J, leaving 8 bases unmatched. Germline CDR1 and CDR2: SGHKS and YYEKEE (reference sequence). This CDR3 has 15 residues. CDR3 nucleotide sequence: TGTGCCAGCAGCGTCCGGGACAGGGAAGGTGAAAAACTGTTTTTT. Its translation: CASSVRDREGEKLFF. Supplemented by reference TRBV5-5 and TRBJ1-4, the full variable domain reads DAGVTQSPTHLIKTRGQQVTLRCSPISGHKSVSWYQQVLGQGPQFIFQYYEKEERGRGNFPDRFSARQFPNYSSELNVNALLLGDSALYLCASSVRDREGEKLFFGSGTQLSVL.

The rearrangement joins TRBV12-5 to TRBJ1-2; 8 positions agree with TRBD1. Trimming at V came to 3 bases and at J to 6 bases, leaving 15 bases not matched to a gene. The CDR3 is 17 amino acids. CDR1 and CDR2 from the germline V gene are LGHNT and FRNRAP. DNA of the CDR3: TGTGCTAGTGGTTTTATGACAGGGGCCTCCGGGCATGATGGCTACACCTTC. This translates into CASGFMTGASGHDGYTF. Looking up the rest from reference TRBV12-5 and TRBJ1-2 gives the full variable domain: DARVTQTPRHKVTEMGQEVTMRCQPILGHNTVFWYRQTMMQGLELLAYFRNRAPLDDSGMPKDRFSAEMPDATLATLKIQPSEPRDSAVYFCASGFMTGASGHDGYTFGSGTRLTVV.

V gene TRBV7-8 combines with J gene TRBJ2-4; 7 nucleotides match TRBD2. The V segment lost 5 bases and the J segment 13 bases; nucleotides outside the gene matches: 11. The CDR3 loop spans 13 amino acids. CDR1 SGHVS and CDR2 FQNEAQ come from the germline V gene. The DNA for the CDR3 is TGTGCCAGCAGCACACGACTAGCTGGAGAGCAGTACTTC. Protein sequence: CASSTRLAGEQYF.

This chain links TRBV29-1 with TRBJ1-4; D is unresolved. V dropped 1 base and J dropped 6 bases, with 6 bases sitting between them. In germline, CDR1 is SQVTM, CDR2 ANQGSEA. The length of the CDR3 is 12 residues. In DNA form, the CDR3 reads TGCAGCGTTGAAGGGCGGGATGAAAAACTGTTTTTT. Residues: CSVEGRDEKLFF.

This chain joins TRBV20-1 and TRBJ2-5, with D perhaps TRBD1 (6 bases). This CDR3 is 13 amino acids long. V shed 5 bases and J shed 5 bases, with 15 bases lying between them. Per the germline V gene, CDR1 is DFQATT and CDR2 is SNEGSKA (reference sequence). The chain's CDR3 is CSAPEDRLETQYF. CDR3 bases: TGCAGTGCTCCCGAAGACAGGCTGGAGACCCAGTACTTC.

A word on this clonotype: A much bigger clone sits one base away, suggesting this may be a read error. V is TRBV6-5 and J is TRBJ2-3, with unresolved D. V was pared by 0 bases and J by 2 bases, with 12 bases between. The V gene's germline CDR1 is MNHEY and CDR2 SVGAGI. The CDR3 is 16 amino acids. The CDR3 sequence: CASSYSSVPDTDTQYF. In nucleotides, the CDR3 is TGTGCCAGCAGTTACTCTTCAGTCCCGGACACAGATACGCAGTATTTT.

This clonotype showed up just a few times. V and J are TRBV20-1 and TRBJ2-7; possible D gene TRBD2, 5 bases. Germline lookup yields CDR1 DFQATT and CDR2 SNEGSKA (reference sequence). The CDR3 is 15 residues long. Trimming took 0 bases from V and 4 from J, leaving 16 bases between them. In DNA form, the CDR3 reads TGCAGTGCTAGAGAGGCCCTGAGAGGGAGTTACGAGCAGTACTTC. Its translation: CSAREALRGSYEQYF.

The CDR3 protein is CASRESGFQETQYF. The CDR3 coding sequence is TGTGCCAGCAGGGAGAGCGGGTTCCAAGAGACCCAGTACTTC. The chain links TRBV12-3 or TRBV12-4 to TRBJ2-5, with D possibly matching TRBD2 (6 bases). V lost 6 bases and J 1 base, leaving 12 bases between the germline ends. There are 14 residues in the CDR3.

The chain recombines TRBV7-8 with TRBJ1-2; no reliable D call. The V gene's germline CDR1 is SGHVS and CDR2 FQNEAQ. The CDR3 loop spans 14 amino acids. Deletions cut 4 bases from V and 6 bases from J, with 15 bases between. Written as DNA, the CDR3 is TGTGCCAGCAGCTGGAATAGGGTCCAAAATGGCTACACCTTC. This codes for CASSWNRVQNGYTF.

The chain combines TRBV6-5 with TRBJ2-5, with TRBD2 identical over 9 bases. There are 12 residues in the CDR3. Germline V gene lookup returns CDR1 MNHEY and CDR2 SVGAGI. Germline trimming cut 6 bases from V and 12 bases from J; bases unmatched to any gene: 8. In nucleotides, the CDR3 is TGTGCCAGCAGCCAAAGTAAGCGGGAGGAGTACTTC. Protein sequence: CASSQSKREEYF.

The V gene is TRBV14, the J gene TRBJ2-7; D remains unclear. The V gene's germline CDR1 is SGHDN and CDR2 FVKESK. Trimming took 4 bases from V and 3 from J, leaving 13 bases between them. The CDR3 totals 14 residues. CDR3 bases: TGTGCCAGCAGCCCCTATAAAGGCCACTACGAGCAGTACTTC. This gives the protein CASSPYKGHYEQYF.